Shown below are 21 T cell receptor beta chains from a single sample sequenced in a study of T-cell memory formation after mild COVID-19. Via MiXCR, TCRdb re-called the 5' RACE reads, giving one row per CDR3 protein. The sample holds around 200,000 distinct CDR3 sequences, about 9.2% seen once. The sequenced sample was PBMCs or a T cell subset sorted from them (not recorded which). The receptors stem from a man aged 18 to 29 who had mild COVID-19 (a few samples of this study predate the infection). Cell type and time point are not known.

The chain carries TRBV5-1 and TRBJ2-6; no definite D call. The V gene lost 4 bases and the J gene lost 2 bases, with 7 bases spanning the gap. The CDR3 runs 14 residues. The germline CDR1 and CDR2 sequences are SGHRS and YFSETQ. The CDR3 DNA reads as TGCGCCAGCAGCCTTGACCCTGGGGCCAACGTCCTGACTTTC. Its translation: CASSLDPGANVLTF.

The chain recombines TRBV12-3 or TRBV12-4 with TRBJ2-7; D may be TRBD1 (6 bases). The CDR3 contains 13 residues. V lost 5 bases to trimming and J lost 4 bases, with 12 bases between them. This CDR3 is CASSVLGQYEQYV. CDR3 coding DNA: TGTGCCAGCAGTGTCCTCGGACAGTACGAGCAGTACGTC.

This clonotype was picked up a small number of times. The chain links TRBV24-1 to TRBJ2-5; maybe TRBD1 (5 bases). V dropped 8 bases and J dropped 0 bases, with 12 bases sitting between them. CDR3 length: 14 amino acids. In germline, CDR1 is KGHDR, CDR2 SFDVKD. This CDR3 reads CATKNTGDQETQYF. The CDR3 bases are TGTGCCACCAAAAATACAGGTGACCAAGAGACCCAGTACTTC.

This clonotype occurred a few times. CDR3 protein: CASSLGQAVNQPQHF. CDR3 coding DNA: TGTGCCAGCAGTTTGGGACAGGCGGTAAATCAGCCCCAGCATTTT. This rearrangement joins TRBV6-2 or TRBV6-3 to TRBJ1-5; TRBD1 aligns across 8 bases. The CDR3 is made up of 15 amino acids. Germline V gives CDR1 MNHEY, CDR2 SVGEGT. The V and J ends lost 4 bases and 4 bases, in that order; junction bases with no gene match: 6.

The rearrangement uses TRBV7-3 and TRBJ1-1; tentative D call: TRBD1 (6 bases). Per germline, CDR1 SGHTA and CDR2 FQGTGA. CDR3 length: 14 residues. The V and J ends lost 2 bases and 5 bases respectively, with 12 bases between them. CDR3 bases: TGTGCCAGCAGCTTAGGACAGCCGGGGACTGAAGCTTTCTTT. Its translation: CASSLGQPGTEAFF.

The chain links TRBV6-2 or TRBV6-3 to TRBJ2-7; no reliable D call. Germline lookup yields CDR1 MNHEY and CDR2 SVGEGT. V lost 0 bases to trimming and J lost 2 bases, with 8 bases between them. The CDR3 consists of 14 residues. The CDR3 DNA follows: TGTGCCAGCAGTTACTCCCCACCCACCTACGAGCAGTACTTC. This sequence encodes CASSYSPPTYEQYF.

This clonotype occurred many times. The chain is built from TRBV4-3 and TRBJ1-5; 7 positions agree with TRBD1. CDR1 is LGHNA, CDR2 YSLEER, per germline. The CDR3 runs to 15 residues. The V gene end was trimmed by 1 base and the J gene end by 7 bases; junction bases not matched to a gene: 7. As DNA, the CDR3 is TGCGCCAGCAGCCAAGGGGGACAGTATGGACAGCCCCAGCATTTT. This gives the protein CASSQGGQYGQPQHF.

This sequence joins TRBV2 and TRBJ2-1; D not certain. V lost 3 bases to trimming and J lost 8 bases, with 17 bases between them. Per germline, CDR1 SNHLY and CDR2 FYNNEI. CDR3 size: 15 residues. The CDR3 coding sequence is TGTGCCAGCAGTGATATGCACTACACCTTAGATGAGCAGTTCTTC. It translates to CASSDMHYTLDEQFF.

This clonotype was picked up many times. This chain links TRBV5-1 with TRBJ2-3; no reliable D call. Germline loops: CDR1 SGHRS, CDR2 YFSETQ. The CDR3 loop spans 15 amino acids. With 0 bases removed from V and 0 bases from J, the gap between germline ends came to 8 bases. CDR3 nucleotide sequence: TGCGCCAGCAGCTTGGCCGTCGGGAGCACAGATACGCAGTATTTT. Amino acids: CASSLAVGSTDTQYF.

The CDR3 DNA sequence: TGTGCCAGCACCCCCGAGAGGGGGTGGGAAGATGGCTACACCTTC. Translation gives CASTPERGWEDGYTF. The chain uses TRBV6-6 and TRBJ1-2; D may be TRBD1 (6 bases). The germline V gene has CDR1 MNHNY and CDR2 SVGAGI (reference sequence). CDR3 length: 15 residues. Trimming left V 7 bases short and J 6 bases short, with 21 bases between.

The V call is TRBV20-1, the J call TRBJ2-3; D uncertain. Trimming shortened V by 3 bases and J by 4 bases, and 8 bases separated the two germline ends. The CDR3 extends over 12 amino acids. Germline V gene data show CDR1 as DFQATT and CDR2 as SNEGSKA (reference sequence). DNA of the CDR3: TGCAGTGCTAGGAGCAGCCCAGATACGCAGTATTTT. Translated: CSARSSPDTQYF.

This clonotype came up many times. The V gene is TRBV20-1, the J gene TRBJ1-5; D remains unclear. V was pared by 1 base and J by 0 bases, with 10 bases between. CDR3 size: 15 residues. CDR1 and CDR2 (germline): DFQATT, SNEGSKA (reference sequence). CDR3 in amino acids: CSARVGGYSNQPQHF. CDR3 DNA: TGCAGTGCTAGAGTGGGAGGATATAGCAATCAGCCCCAGCATTTT.

The chain uses TRBV7-2 and TRBJ1-5; TRBD1 aligns across 10 bases. J was trimmed by 6 bases and V by 6 bases; bases with no gene match: 8. Germline CDR1 reads SGHTA; CDR2 reads FQGNSA. This CDR3 comprises 15 residues. The CDR3 DNA reads TGTGCCAGCAGGGTGGGGACAGGGGTTCTTCAGCCCCAGCATTTT. Protein product: CASRVGTGVLQPQHF.

This clonotype was observed a handful of times. This rearrangement joins TRBV29-1 to TRBJ2-3, with 8 bases aligning to TRBD2. This CDR3 is built from 13 residues. Per germline, CDR1 SQVTM and CDR2 ANQGSEA. This chain's CDR3 is CNSVAGKVVTQYF. CDR3 bases: TGCAATTCGGTAGCGGGGAAGGTCGTAACGCAGTATTTT.

This chain uses TRBV6-5 with TRBJ2-7; no definite D call. Trimming stripped 0 bases from V and 8 bases from J, with 8 bases between. This CDR3 has 12 amino acids. CDR1 and CDR2 (germline): MNHEY, SVGAGI. The chain's CDR3 is CASSYSGKQQYV. The CDR3 DNA reads TGTGCCAGCAGTTACTCAGGCAAACAGCAGTACGTC.

This clonotype has just a few counts. The rearrangement uses TRBV6-1 and TRBJ1-2; D ambiguous. V was shortened by 0 bases and J by 2 bases, with 7 bases between the two germline ends. CDR3 length: 14 amino acids. Germline V gives CDR1 MNHNS, CDR2 SASEGT. The CDR3 region is CASSEAGRNYGYTF. The CDR3 region has the DNA TGTGCCAGCAGTGAAGCCGGCAGAAACTATGGCTACACCTTC.

This clonotype occurred once. The V and J genes are TRBV2 and TRBJ1-2, with D tentatively TRBD1 (5 bases). Germline assignment: CDR1 SNHLY and CDR2 FYNNEI. V lost 6 bases, J lost 3 bases, and 14 bases lay in between. There are 14 residues in the CDR3. The CDR3 region has the DNA TGTGCCAGCAGAGAGACCGGGACGGACTATGGCTACACCTTC. Protein sequence: CASRETGTDYGYTF.

This chain joins TRBV12-3 or TRBV12-4 and TRBJ1-1; D is uncertain. Between the trimmed V and J ends, which lost 2 bases and 2 bases, there was a span of 9 bases. The CDR3 is made up of 14 amino acids. The CDR3 is CASSLNYPNTEAFF. The DNA for the CDR3 is TGTGCCAGCAGTTTAAATTACCCAAACACTGAAGCTTTCTTT.

This clonotype was counted ten times or more. The chain combines TRBV12-3 or TRBV12-4 with TRBJ2-1, with 11 bases identical to TRBD2. V lost 3 bases to trimming and J lost 9 bases; unmatched junction nucleotides: 7. The CDR3 contains 15 residues. CDR3 sequence reads: CASSFRLAGLGEQFF. CDR3 nucleotide sequence: TGTGCCAGCAGTTTCAGACTAGCGGGACTAGGTGAGCAGTTCTTC.

This chain links TRBV12-3 or TRBV12-4 with TRBJ1-2, with no clear D. This CDR3 is 14 amino acids long. Trimming took 7 bases from V and 0 from J, leaving 12 bases between them. CDR3 sequence reads: CASTIRAANYGYTF. The CDR3 DNA sequence: TGTGCCAGCACCATCAGAGCAGCTAACTATGGCTACACCTTC.

In this sample, this clonotype turned up a few times. V gene TRBV18 combines with J gene TRBJ1-3; D is uncertain. Germline lookup yields CDR1 KGHSH and CDR2 LQKENI. Trimming took off 3 bases at V and 0 bases at J, with 12 bases between the two ends. The CDR3 sequence is 16 residues long. The CDR3 loop is CASSPGPPGSGNTIYF. CDR3 in DNA: TGTGCCAGCTCACCCGGACCCCCGGGCTCTGGAAACACCATATATTTT.